The next 25 T cell receptor beta chains were all read from a single sample in a study of T-cell memory formation after mild COVID-19. TCRdb called the 5' RACE reads again in MiXCR, with one record for every CDR3 protein. The repertoire holds around 82,000 distinct CDR3 sequences, with roughly 13% as singletons. Sequencing was done on a sample of PBMCs or a T cell subset sorted from them (not recorded which). These receptors were obtained from a man aged 18-30 years who had mild COVID-19 (a few samples of this study predate the infection). Cell type and time point are not known.

The sample holds a few counts of this clonotype. The genes are TRBV28 and TRBJ2-7; D possibly corresponds to TRBD1 (5 bases). The germline V and J ends were trimmed by 6 bases and 3 bases, with 12 bases remaining between them. Germline CDR1 is MDHEN and CDR2 is SYDVKM. The CDR3 runs 13 residues. The CDR3 region has the DNA TGTGCCAGCAGCCCAGGGTATATCTACGAGCAGTACGTC. Translating it yields CASSPGYIYEQYV.

The V call is TRBV15, the J call TRBJ1-2, with 9 bases aligning to TRBD1. V was pared by 5 bases and J by 3 bases, with 7 bases of the junction left unmatched. The CDR3 sequence is 15 residues long. Germline values: CDR1 LNHNV, CDR2 YYDKDF (reference sequence). The CDR3 here is CATSLRDRADYGYTF. The CDR3 DNA follows: TGTGCCACCAGCCTACGGGACAGGGCCGACTATGGCTACACCTTC.

This chain links TRBV20-1 with TRBJ1-2; 7 nucleotides agree with TRBD1. The trim removed 1 base at V and 2 bases at J, leaving 4 bases unmatched. Germline CDR1 DFQATT, CDR2 SNEGSKA (reference sequence). The CDR3 covers 14 residues. CDR3 in amino acids: CSARGQGENYGYTF. The DNA for the CDR3 is TGCAGTGCTAGAGGACAGGGAGAAAACTATGGCTACACCTTC.

This clonotype was counted only a few times. V is TRBV20-1 and J is TRBJ2-7, with 8 bases aligning to TRBD2. Germline-derived CDR1 and CDR2 are DFQATT and SNEGSKA (reference sequence). J gave up 3 bases and V 5 bases, and 12 bases lay outside the gene matches. This CDR3 is built from 15 residues. The CDR3 DNA sequence: TGCAGTGCTCCCAATCGTAGCGGGAACCTCTACGAGCAGTACTTC. This gives the protein CSAPNRSGNLYEQYF.

This clonotype was seen only a few times. This sequence joins TRBV6-6 and TRBJ2-6; 8 nucleotides match TRBD1. With V trimmed by 4 bases and J by 2 bases, 4 bases remained unmatched. The CDR3 spans 16 residues. The V gene's germline CDR1 is MNHNY and CDR2 SVGAGI (reference sequence). CDR3 sequence reads: CASSFTDRAGANVLTF. The CDR3 DNA is TGTGCCAGCAGTTTTACGGACAGGGCTGGGGCCAACGTCCTGACTTTC.

Many counts were recorded for this clonotype. This sequence joins TRBV9 and TRBJ1-1; the D gene is possibly TRBD1 (6 bases). The V gene's germline CDR1 is SGDLS and CDR2 YYNGEE. V shed 4 bases and J shed 5 bases, with 18 bases lying between them. This CDR3 region has 15 residues. CDR3 bases: TGTGCCAGCAGCCCAACAAGGGGGGCCCTTACTGAAGCTTTCTTT. It encodes CASSPTRGALTEAFF.

V is TRBV5-1 and J is TRBJ2-2; tentative D call: TRBD1 (7 bases). The germline gives CDR1 SGHRS, CDR2 YFSETQ. CDR3 length: 16 residues. Deletions cut 1 base from V and 6 bases from J, with 16 bases between. The CDR3 nucleotides are TGCGCCAGCAGCTTGAGCCAGGGGGGAGCTGCCGGGGAGCTGTTTTTT. Residues: CASSLSQGGAAGELFF.

CDR3 protein: CASSELTSGGPWETQYF. The CDR3 nucleotides read TGTGCCAGCAGCGAGTTGACTAGCGGGGGGCCGTGGGAGACCCAGTACTTC. This sequence joins TRBV7-8 and TRBJ2-5, with 13 bases identical to TRBD2. Germline V lookup: CDR1 SGHVS, CDR2 FQNEAQ. Losses at the gene ends were 5 bases for V and 5 bases for J; bases not matched to a gene: 11. This CDR3 contains 17 residues.

This clonotype was recorded a few times. V is TRBV7-9 and J is TRBJ2-3; tentatively, D is TRBD2 (6 bases). The germline V gene has CDR1 SEHNR and CDR2 FQNEAQ (reference sequence). The V gene lost 5 bases and the J gene lost 1 base, with 19 bases spanning the gap. The length of the CDR3 is 17 residues. The CDR3 DNA sequence: TGTGCCAGCAGCCCCCCGGGACTCCCGCAAGGCACAGATACGCAGTATTTT. The encoded protein is CASSPPGLPQGTDTQYF.

This clonotype was seen a handful of times. Here the CDR3 reads CASSLTRDTTKKLFF. CDR3 DNA: TGTGCCAGCAGCCTAACCCGGGACACCACGAAAAAACTGTTTTTT. The V and J genes are TRBV11-2 and TRBJ1-4; a possible D gene is TRBD1 (6 bases). The V gene lost 5 bases and the J gene lost 9 bases, with 19 bases spanning the gap. In germline, CDR1 is SGHAT, CDR2 FQNNGV. The CDR3 sequence is 15 residues long. Filled out from reference TRBV11-2 and TRBJ1-4, the complete variable domain reads EAGVAQSPRYKIIEKRQSVAFWCNPISGHATLYWYQQILGQGPKLLIQFQNNGVVDDSQLPKDRFSAERLKGVDSTLKIQPAKLEDSAVYLCASSLTRDTTKKLFFGSGTQLSVL.

This rearrangement joins TRBV6-2 or TRBV6-3 to TRBJ2-7, with TRBD1 matching over 8 bases. The CDR3 contains 14 residues. In germline, CDR1 is MNHEY, CDR2 SVGEGT. The V gene end was trimmed by 6 bases and the J gene end by 3 bases; junction bases not matched to a gene: 7. This CDR3 is CASRTEGQVYEQYV. In DNA form, the CDR3 reads TGTGCCAGCAGAACCGAGGGACAGGTCTACGAGCAGTACGTC.

The chain employs TRBV7-9 and TRBJ2-3; perhaps TRBD2 as D (5 bases). The CDR3 length is 14 residues. V was pared by 5 bases and J by 7 bases, with 16 bases between. Germline values: CDR1 SEHNR, CDR2 FQNEAQ (reference sequence). This CDR3 is CASSRTAFGNTQYF. CDR3 in DNA: TGTGCCAGCAGCAGGACGGCCTTCGGGAATACGCAGTATTTT. Combining the CDR3 with reference TRBV7-9 and TRBJ2-3 gives the whole variable domain DTGVSQNPRHKITKRGQNVTFRCDPISEHNRLYWYRQTLGQGPEFLTYFQNEAQLEKSRLLSDRFSAERPKGSFSTLEIQRTEQGDSAMYLCASSRTAFGNTQYFGPGTRLTVL.

This clonotype has only a few counts. The CDR3 here is CASSSPSGTDTQYF. The DNA of the CDR3 is TGTGCCAGTAGTTCCCCTAGCGGGACAGATACGCAGTATTTT. The J gene is TRBJ2-3, the V gene TRBV19, with TRBD2 matching over 8 bases. This CDR3 has 14 amino acids. Trimming cost V 5 bases and J 3 bases; bases outside gene matches: 4. Germline V gives CDR1 LNHDA, CDR2 SQIVND (reference sequence).

The chain has TRBV7-9 and TRBJ2-2; 9 bases are shared with TRBD2. Germline loops: CDR1 SEHNR, CDR2 FQNEAQ (reference sequence). V dropped 5 bases and J dropped 6; count of bases not matched to a gene: 7. The CDR3 runs to 15 residues. This CDR3 is CASSRRGGQAGELFF. DNA for the CDR3: TGTGCCAGCAGCCGGCGGGGGGGCCAGGCCGGGGAGCTGTTTTTT.

This clonotype has ten or more counts. The rearrangement uses TRBV11-2 and TRBJ2-7; D not certain. CDR1 and CDR2 (germline): SGHAT, FQNNGV. This CDR3 contains 14 residues. Trimming shortened V by 1 base and J by 3 bases, and 10 bases separated the two germline ends. The CDR3 loop reads CASSLAVGIYEQYF. CDR3 in DNA: TGTGCCAGCAGCTTAGCCGTAGGGATCTACGAGCAGTACTTC.

The rearrangement joins TRBV7-2 to TRBJ2-7; 7 bases line up with TRBD1. The ends lost 5 bases at V and 7 bases at J; junction bases unmatched: 11. The CDR3 runs 14 residues. Germline V gives CDR1 SGHTA, CDR2 FQGNSA. The CDR3 sequence is CASSGLGQAREQYF. Written as DNA, the CDR3 is TGTGCCAGCAGCGGCCTCGGACAGGCGAGGGAGCAGTACTTC. Full variable domain (rest looked up from reference TRBV7-2 and TRBJ2-7): GAGVSQSPSNKVTEKGKDVELRCDPISGHTALYWYRQSLGQGLEFLIYFQGNSAPDKSGLPSDRFSAERTGGSVSTLTIQRTQQEDSAVYLCASSGLGQAREQYFGPGTRLTVT.

A few counts support this clonotype. The chain is built from TRBV12-3 or TRBV12-4 and TRBJ2-6; D could derive from TRBD1 or TRBD2 (5 bases each). V lost 3 bases and J 4 bases, leaving 10 bases between the germline ends. The CDR3 has 15 residues. The CDR3 DNA reads as TGTGCCAGCAGTTTTATGGGGACCGGGGCCAACGTCCTGACTTTC. Translated: CASSFMGTGANVLTF.

This clonotype was picked up a small number of times. For the CDR3, the DNA is TGCGCCAGCAGCCAATTCGGAGAGACCCAGTACTTC. Protein product: CASSQFGETQYF. V and J are TRBV4-1 and TRBJ2-5, with D hard to call. V dropped 2 bases and J dropped 4 bases, with 5 bases sitting between them. The CDR3 runs to 12 residues. In germline, CDR1 is MGHRA, CDR2 YSYEKL.

The chain employs TRBV7-8 and TRBJ1-5, with TRBD1 matching 8 bases. CDR1 is SGHVS, CDR2 FQNEAQ, per germline. J lost 1 base, V lost 6 bases, and 5 bases had no gene match. CDR3 length equals 15 residues. CDR3 sequence (DNA): TGTGCCAGCAGATCCGACAGGGGAAGCAATCAGCCCCAGCATTTT. Translation gives CASRSDRGSNQPQHF.

This clonotype was seen a handful of times. The chain has TRBV7-3 and TRBJ2-7; D is perhaps TRBD2 (6 bases). The ends were cut back, 5 bases at V and 2 bases at J, with 13 bases in the middle. This CDR3 has 14 amino acids. Germline V gene lookup returns CDR1 SGHTA and CDR2 FQGTGA. CDR3 sequence reads: CASSEEAGPYEQYF. The CDR3 DNA is TGTGCCAGCAGCGAAGAGGCGGGGCCCTACGAGCAGTACTTC.

The CDR3 region has the DNA TGTGCCAGCAGCCAACTATCGAGGGGCACTGAAGCTTTCTTT. This translates into CASSQLSRGTEAFF. This rearrangement joins TRBV16 to TRBJ1-1, with a weak D call TRBD1 (5 bases). Germline CDR1 and CDR2: KGHSY and FQNENV. Trimming removed 2 bases from V and 4 bases from J, with 11 bases in between. This CDR3 is built from 14 residues.

The genes are TRBV4-2 and TRBJ2-2, with 7 bases fitting TRBD1. The CDR3 has 14 amino acids. J was trimmed by 4 bases and V by 5 bases; bases with no gene match: 4. CDR1 is LGHNA, CDR2 YNFKEQ, per germline. CDR3 residues: CASSTRTGTGELFF. Here the CDR3 DNA reads TGTGCCAGCAGCACCCGGACAGGCACCGGGGAGCTGTTTTTT.

This clonotype was picked up one time. V and J are TRBV29-1 and TRBJ2-5; TRBD1 is a possible D gene (6 bases). The V gene lost 5 bases and the J gene lost 4 bases, with 11 bases spanning the gap. The germline gives CDR1 SQVTM, CDR2 ANQGSEA. There are 12 residues in the CDR3. Here the CDR3 reads CSVNRVGETQYF. CDR3 bases: TGCAGCGTTAACAGGGTTGGAGAGACCCAGTACTTC.

This clonotype occurred a few times. This chain joins TRBV7-9 and TRBJ1-6, with TRBD1 matching over 10 bases. Germline lookup yields CDR1 SEHNR and CDR2 FQNEAQ (reference sequence). This CDR3 contains 15 residues. J was trimmed by 10 bases and V by 4 bases; bases with no gene match: 7. CDR3 DNA: TGTGCCAGCAGCTCTTCGGGACAGGGGCTATCACCCCTCCACTTT. Protein: CASSSSGQGLSPLHF. The full variable domain, its missing parts supplied by reference TRBV7-9 and TRBJ1-6, is DTGVSQNPRHKITKRGQNVTFRCDPISEHNRLYWYRQTLGQGPEFLTYFQNEAQLEKSRLLSDRFSAERPKGSFSTLEIQRTEQGDSAMYLCASSSSGQGLSPLHFGNGTRLTVT.

This clonotype came up a few times. The chain uses TRBV4-3 and TRBJ1-2; 8 bases agree with TRBD1. The J segment lost 3 bases and the V segment lost 0 bases, leaving 9 bases of the junction unmatched. This CDR3 is built from 17 residues. The germline V gene has CDR1 LGHNA and CDR2 YSLEER. CDR3 sequence reads: CASSQETGAVGYYGYTF. The CDR3 DNA follows: TGCGCCAGCAGCCAAGAGACAGGGGCCGTAGGTTACTATGGCTACACCTTC.